This T cell receptor beta chain was recorded in a study of T cell changes during pregnancy in multiple sclerosis. In germline, CDR1 is SEHNR, CDR2 FQNEAQ (reference sequence). CDR3 size: 15 residues. Trimming removed 5 bases at V and 3 bases at J, with 14 bases between. Profiled with immunoSEQ multiplex PCR; TCRdb holds only in-frame clones, not every one. The sample has fewer than 50,000 clones; about 91% are singletons. This clone was observed a few times. The V call is TRBV7-9, the J call TRBJ1-5; D perhaps matches TRBD1 (6 bases). Source: CD4+ T cells from peripheral blood mononuclear cells, taken in the third trimester of pregnancy. The origin of this receptor is a female donor with multiple sclerosis, enrolled in a pregnancy study. The CDR3 region is CASSPSDRNNQPQHF. CDR3 in DNA: TGTGCCAGCAGCCCCTCCGACAGGAACAATCAGCCCCAGCATTTT.